Listed below are T cell receptor beta chains from one sample, sequenced in a study of cytomegalovirus exposure and HLA in healthy donors. The table came from immunoSEQ multiplex PCR; TCRdb's copy has only in-frame clones and leaves some out. The sample contains about 130,000 clones, approximately 70% of which appear only once. The sequencing input was PBMCs. The receptors originated from a human donor in good health. Each CDR3 is given with its conserved first and last residue. The D gene is left open where the match is weak. The size field is filled for only some rows; it gives once, few, many or a size class.

V gene: TRBV27; CDR3 length: 15; clone size: few; D gene: TRBD1; J gene: TRBJ1-2; CDR3 DNA: TGTGCCAGCAGTTTCCTTGGACAGGGGGTCTATGGCTACACCTTC; CDR3 protein: CASSFLGQGVYGYTF
V gene: TRBV7-3; CDR3 length: 18; clone size: -; D gene: TRBD1; J gene: TRBJ2-3; CDR3 DNA: TGTGCCAGCAGCTTAGACGGGACAGGGGGTCTTCACACAGATACGCAGTATTTT; CDR3 protein: CASSLDGTGGLHTDTQYF
V gene: TRBV19; CDR3 length: 16; clone size: -; D gene: TRBD2; J gene: TRBJ2-3; CDR3 DNA: TGTGCCAGTAGTATGGCTACAGCGGGAGGGGCAGATACGCAGTATTTT; CDR3 protein: CASSMATAGGADTQYF
V gene: TRBV7-9; CDR3 length: 14; clone size: -; D gene: -; J gene: TRBJ1-4; CDR3 DNA: TGTGCCAGCAGCTTAAGCGGATTTAATGAAAAACTGTTTTTT; CDR3 protein: CASSLSGFNEKLFF
V gene: TRBV18; CDR3 length: 14; clone size: few; D gene: TRBD1; J gene: TRBJ2-7; CDR3 DNA: TGTGCCAGCTCAGGGACAGAAAGCTCCTACGAGCAGTACTTC; CDR3 protein: CASSGTESSYEQYF
V gene: TRBV9; CDR3 length: 14; clone size: -; D gene: TRBD1; J gene: TRBJ2-5; CDR3 DNA: TGTGCCAGCAGCGGGCGGACAGGGGTAGAGACCCAGTACTTC; CDR3 protein: CASSGRTGVETQYF
V gene: TRBV5-1; CDR3 length: 14; clone size: -; D gene: -; J gene: TRBJ2-7; CDR3 DNA: TGCGCCAGCAGCTTGGCGGGAAGCTCCTACGAGCAGTACTTC; CDR3 protein: CASSLAGSSYEQYF
V gene: TRBV4-1; CDR3 length: 19; clone size: once; D gene: TRBD2; J gene: TRBJ2-2; CDR3 DNA: TGCGCCAGCAGCCAAGAAGTAATCGCGGGAGGGCTGAGGGGCGGGGAGCTGTTTTTT; CDR3 protein: CASSQEVIAGGLRGGELFF
V gene: TRBV6-6; CDR3 length: 16; clone size: -; D gene: -; J gene: TRBJ1-5; CDR3 DNA: TGTGCCAGCAGCCCCTCCAAGGGAGGGGTCAATCAGCCCCAGCATTTT; CDR3 protein: CASSPSKGGVNQPQHF
V gene: TRBV18; CDR3 length: 18; clone size: -; D gene: TRBD2; J gene: TRBJ2-3; CDR3 DNA: TGTGCCAGCTCATCGACTAGCGGGACCTCCCCTAGCACAGATACGCAGTATTTT; CDR3 protein: CASSSTSGTSPSTDTQYF
V gene: TRBV5-4; CDR3 length: 16; clone size: -; D gene: -; J gene: TRBJ2-3; CDR3 DNA: TGTGCCAGCAGCTTAGGACCGGGAGCACTCAGGGATACGCAGTATTTT; CDR3 protein: CASSLGPGALRDTQYF